This is a list of T cell receptor beta chains from one sample in a study of shared clonotypes between healthy human individuals. Profiling relied on immunoSEQ multiplex PCR, and the TCRdb table lists in-frame clones only, not all of them. Of about 700,000 clones listed, around 92% were seen once; the top ten hold about 24%. Material for sequencing was naive CD8+ T cells sorted from blood. The receptors here all came from a man aged 30-40 years in good health. Both conserved end residues are part of each CDR3. Fields, in order: CDR3 length, D gene, J gene, V gene, clone size, CDR3 protein, CDR3 DNA. The D gene is left open where the match is weak. Where a row states a size, it is once, few, many or the class of an expanded clone; other rows omit it.

14 . TRBJ2-7 TRBV5-1 . CASSSLGGTGEQYF TGCGCCAGCAGCTCCCTTGGGGGCACGGGCGAGCAGTACTTC
18 TRBD2 TRBJ2-1 TRBV7-3 . CASSMGLAGGNSYNEQFF TGTGCCAGCAGCATGGGACTAGCGGGAGGAAACTCCTACAATGAGCAGTTCTTC
14 . TRBJ2-7 TRBV10-1 . CASSRSALPYEQYF TGCGCCAGCAGTCGGTCTGCTCTTCCCTACGAGCAGTACTTC
16 TRBD2 TRBJ2-3 TRBV5-4 . CASSPGLAELPDTQYF TGTGCCAGCAGTCCGGGACTAGCGGAGCTCCCAGATACGCAGTATTTT
13 . TRBJ2-3 TRBV6-4 . CASSAGLTDTQYF TGTGCCAGCAGTGCAGGGTTGACAGATACGCAGTATTTT
14 . TRBJ1-5 TRBV6-6 . CASSSSFSNQPQHF TGTGCCAGCAGTTCCTCATTTAGCAATCAGCCCCAGCATTTT
15 TRBD1 TRBJ2-5 TRBV10-2 . CASSHTGGRMETQYF TGCGCCAGCAGTCACACAGGGGGCAGGATGGAGACCCAGTACTTC
14 . TRBJ1-1 TRBV28 few CASSLYGYVTEAFF TGTGCCAGCAGTTTATACGGATATGTCACTGAAGCTTTCTTT
14 . TRBJ1-2 TRBV11-2 . CASSLRGDWYGYTF TGTGCCAGCAGCTTACGCGGGGATTGGTATGGCTACACCTTC
10 . TRBJ2-7 TRBV2 . CASSEYEQYF TGTGCCAGCAGTGAATACGAGCAGTACTTC
14 . TRBJ2-3 TRBV7-9 . CASSSGSGYDTQYF TGTGCCAGCAGCTCGGGATCAGGTTACGATACGCAGTATTTT
15 TRBD2 TRBJ2-5 TRBV5-8 . CASSFGVAGEETQYF TGTGCCAGCAGCTTCGGGGTAGCGGGAGAAGAGACCCAGTACTTC
9 . TRBJ2-5 TRBV29-1 once CSVGETQYF TGCAGCGTTGGGGAGACCCAGTACTTC
13 . TRBJ2-7 TRBV11-2 . CASSSNRADEQYF TGTGCCAGCAGCTCGAACCGCGCGGACGAGCAGTACTTC
15 . TRBJ1-1 TRBV7-9 . CASSYETGMNTEAFF TGTGCCAGCAGCTACGAAACAGGGATGAACACTGAAGCTTTCTTT
13 . TRBJ2-5 TRBV30 . CAWSVSGQETQYF TGTGCCTGGAGTGTATCGGGGCAAGAGACCCAGTACTTC
13 . TRBJ2-5 TRBV5-6 once CASSWEVRETQYF TGTGCCAGCAGCTGGGAGGTCCGGGAGACCCAGTACTTC
14 TRBD1 TRBJ2-5 TRBV7-9 . CASSSTGGRETQYF TGTGCCAGCAGCTCGACAGGGGGCCGAGAGACCCAGTACTTC
16 TRBD2 TRBJ2-3 TRBV6-6 . CASSPGLLLRTDTQYF TGTGCCAGCAGCCCGGGACTACTTCTTCGCACAGATACGCAGTATTTT
13 . TRBJ2-7 TRBV7-9 . CASSPPRTDEQYF TGTGCCAGCAGCCCCCCCCGGACAGACGAGCAGTACTTC
13 . TRBJ2-1 TRBV10-3 . CAIRDPGGNEQFF TGTGCCATCAGGGACCCCGGAGGAAATGAGCAGTTCTTC
15 TRBD1 TRBJ1-1 TRBV6-6 . CASSYSNAGGTEAFF TGTGCCAGCAGTTACTCGAACGCAGGGGGAACTGAAGCTTTCTTT
16 . TRBJ2-5 TRBV9 . CASSVSGGSHQETQYF TGTGCCAGCAGCGTAAGCGGTGGCAGTCACCAAGAGACCCAGTACTTC
15 . TRBJ2-7 TRBV28 . CASSLLQGGKGEQYF TGTGCCAGCAGTTTACTCCAAGGAGGAAAGGGCGAGCAGTACTTC
12 . TRBJ2-2 TRBV4-3 . CASSQATGELFF TGCGCCAGCAGCCAAGCGACCGGGGAGCTGTTTTTT
14 . TRBJ2-5 TRBV11-2 . CASSTQGTQETQYF TGTGCCAGCAGCACACAGGGGACTCAAGAGACCCAGTACTTC
15 TRBD1 TRBJ1-5 TRBV6-5 . CASSGDRVSNQPQHF TGTGCCAGCAGTGGGGACAGGGTGAGCAATCAGCCCCAGCATTTT
14 . TRBJ2-3 TRBV28 . CASSSPGQPDTQYF TGTGCCAGCAGTTCGCCCGGACAGCCAGATACGCAGTATTTT